These 27 T cell receptor beta chains came from one sample sequenced in a study of blood T cell repertoires in COVID-19. Clones were sequenced by immunoSEQ multiplex PCR, and TCRdb holds only the in-frame ones, with some missing. The sample has 150,000 to 200,000 clones; over 80% are singletons. Sequenced input: peripheral blood. Every receptor here comes from a woman between 70 and 85 years old with acute or convalescent COVID-19.

This chain connects TRBV5-1 to TRBJ2-1, with no clear D. The germline V and J ends were trimmed by 0 bases and 9 bases, with 13 bases remaining between them. The germline V gene encodes CDR1 SGHRS and CDR2 YFSETQ. This CDR3 has 14 residues. The CDR3 sequence: CASSLGAGLGEQFF. The CDR3 nucleotides read TGCGCCAGCAGCTTGGGGGCAGGATTAGGTGAGCAGTTCTTC.

This clone was counted a single time. V gene TRBV9 combines with J gene TRBJ1-1; 10 bases align to TRBD1. This CDR3 is 14 amino acids long. V shed 1 base, J shed 5 bases, and the junction held 2 bases outside the gene matches. Germline CDR1 SGDLS, CDR2 YYNGEE. In DNA form, the CDR3 reads TGTGCCAGCAGCGTATGGACAGGGGGGACTGAAGCTTTCTTT. It translates to CASSVWTGGTEAFF.

The chain combines TRBV28 with TRBJ1-2, with a weak D call TRBD1 (6 bases). Germline V gene lookup returns CDR1 MDHEN and CDR2 SYDVKM. V was shortened by 4 bases and J by 6 bases, with 6 bases between the two germline ends. This CDR3 comprises 11 residues. This chain's CDR3 is CASSYRDGYTF. For the CDR3, the DNA is TGTGCCAGCAGTTACAGGGATGGCTACACCTTC.

This CDR3 reads CASSAAPLAGGNEQYF. DNA for the CDR3: TGTGCCAGCAGCGCCGCACCTCTAGCGGGAGGAAATGAGCAGTACTTC. The V gene is TRBV9, the J gene TRBJ2-7, with TRBD2 matching over 11 bases. The junction had 12 bases not matched to a gene; V was cut back by 3 bases and J by 7 bases. The length of the CDR3 is 16 residues. Germline assignment: CDR1 SGDLS and CDR2 YYNGEE.

This chain connects TRBV6-5 to TRBJ1-2; 8 nucleotides agree with TRBD1. The V segment lost 10 bases and the J segment 4 bases; nucleotides outside the gene matches: 5. The CDR3 has 12 residues. The V gene's germline CDR1 is MNHEY and CDR2 SVGAGI. In DNA form, the CDR3 reads TGTGCCATCCGGACAGGGAGCTATGGCTACACCTTC. It encodes CAIRTGSYGYTF.

This clone was seen only once. The chain has TRBV30 and TRBJ1-3; D perhaps matches TRBD1 (5 bases). The CDR3 totals 14 residues. V lost 1 base, J lost 4 bases, and 11 bases lay in between. Germline V CDR1 and CDR2: GTSNPN, SVGIG (reference sequence). The CDR3 spells CAWSGRVEGNTIYF. The CDR3 DNA sequence: TGTGCCTGGAGTGGCAGGGTGGAAGGAAACACCATATATTTT.

This clone was counted between two and nine times. The chain employs TRBV29-1 and TRBJ2-7, with 7 bases matching TRBD1. The CDR3 is 11 amino acids. Germline V lookup: CDR1 SQVTM, CDR2 ANQGSEA. J gave up 4 bases and V 7 bases, and 4 bases lay outside the gene matches. CDR3 coding DNA: TGCAGCGCCGGGACAGAGTACGAGCAGTACTTC. Translation: CSAGTEYEQYF.

The V call is TRBV28, the J call TRBJ2-7; D unclear. V lost 5 bases and J lost 4, with 21 bases in between. The CDR3 has 16 residues. Germline loops: CDR1 MDHEN, CDR2 SYDVKM. The CDR3 sequence: CASSPAHAERRYEQYF. Here the CDR3 DNA reads TGTGCCAGCAGTCCAGCCCATGCAGAGCGAAGGTACGAGCAGTACTTC.

In this sample, this clone turned up a few times. This rearrangement joins TRBV7-2 to TRBJ2-2; D possibly corresponds to TRBD1 (5 bases). Germline assignment: CDR1 SGHTA and CDR2 FQGNSA. The ends were cut back, 0 bases at V and 6 bases at J, with 11 bases in the middle. CDR3 length equals 15 residues. This chain's CDR3 is CASSLARVGSGELFF. CDR3 coding DNA: TGTGCCAGCAGCTTAGCCAGGGTTGGCTCCGGGGAGCTGTTTTTT.

V is TRBV20-1 and J is TRBJ1-2, with unresolved D. The CDR3 is made up of 9 amino acids. Germline V gene lookup returns CDR1 DFQATT and CDR2 SNEGSKA (reference sequence). CDR3 coding DNA: TGCAGGGCAATTGATGGCTACACCTTC. Translated, it gives CRAIDGYTF.

This chain links TRBV5-4 with TRBJ2-7; TRBD2 is a possible D gene (5 bases). The CDR3 totals 12 residues. Germline V gives CDR1 SGHNT, CDR2 YYREEE (reference sequence). The V and J ends lost 3 bases and 7 bases respectively, with 11 bases between them. In DNA form, the CDR3 reads TGTGCCAGCAGCTACGGACCGGGGGAGCAGTACTTC. The encoded protein is CASSYGPGEQYF.

This chain links TRBV30 with TRBJ2-7; TRBD2 might be the D (5 bases). The CDR3 has 14 amino acids. Germline CDR1 GTSNPN, CDR2 SVGIG (reference sequence). V was clipped by 5 bases and J by 0 bases, with 14 bases between them. CDR3 coding DNA: TGTGCCTGGGAGAGGGCGGATAGCTCCTACGAGCAGTACTTC. This codes for CAWERADSSYEQYF.

The chain uses TRBV19 and TRBJ2-6; weak D call: TRBD1 (5 bases). The CDR3 length is 16 residues. The germline gives CDR1 LNHDA, CDR2 SQIVND (reference sequence). Trimming pared 3 bases from V and 4 bases from J, leaving 13 bases between. CDR3 region: CASSMGDRTGANVLTF. The CDR3 coding sequence is TGTGCCAGTAGTATGGGTGACAGAACCGGGGCCAACGTCCTGACTTTC.

The gene calls are TRBV12-5 and TRBJ1-3; D is ambiguous. Germline CDR1 reads LGHNT; CDR2 reads FRNRAP. Trimming took off 9 bases at V and 4 bases at J, with 22 bases between the two ends. CDR3 length: 16 amino acids. In DNA, the CDR3 is TGTGCTAGCCGTACCCTGCGGGGTCGGGAGGGAAACACCATATATTTT. Translation: CASRTLRGREGNTIYF.

The chain combines TRBV5-1 with TRBJ1-2; 9 nucleotides line up with TRBD1. The germline V gene encodes CDR1 SGHRS and CDR2 YFSETQ. The V and J ends lost 4 bases and 10 bases, in that order; junction bases with no gene match: 11. The CDR3 has 14 amino acids. Here the CDR3 reads CASSQTYTGGAYTF. Written as DNA, the CDR3 is TGCGCCAGCAGCCAGACATATACAGGGGGCGCCTACACCTTC.

The gene calls are TRBV7-2 and TRBJ2-7, with D tentatively TRBD2 (5 bases). Germline CDR1 is SGHTA and CDR2 is FQGNSA. CDR3 length: 15 residues. Trimming shortened V by 0 bases and J by 5 bases, and 14 bases separated the two germline ends. In DNA form, the CDR3 reads TGTGCCAGCAGCTTAGCGACCGGGGAGAGGCACGAGCAGTACTTC. Its protein is CASSLATGERHEQYF.

This chain joins TRBV19 and TRBJ1-2; TRBD1 agrees at 10 bases. This CDR3 comprises 14 residues. CDR1 is LNHDA and CDR2 is SQIVND in the germline V gene (reference sequence). V shed 7 bases, J shed 6 bases, and the junction held 8 bases outside the gene matches. The CDR3 bases are TGTGCCAGTACCAAAACGGGACAGGGGCATGGCTACACCTTC. Its translation: CASTKTGQGHGYTF.

V gene TRBV4-1 combines with J gene TRBJ2-7; a possible D gene is TRBD1 (5 bases). The germline gives CDR1 MGHRA, CDR2 YSYEKL. This CDR3 has 16 residues. Deletions cut 1 base from V and 1 base from J, with 14 bases between. CDR3 coding DNA: TGCGCCAGCAGCCAAGTCGCAGTCAGGACATCCTACGAGCAGTACTTC. As protein: CASSQVAVRTSYEQYF.

The count of this clone is one. The V call is TRBV30, the J call TRBJ2-2; TRBD1 matches 7 bases. The CDR3 runs 14 residues. Germline V gives CDR1 GTSNPN, CDR2 SVGIG (reference sequence). Trimming at V came to 3 bases and at J to 4 bases, leaving 5 bases not matched to a gene. The CDR3 reads CAWSGQVATGELFF. CDR3 in DNA: TGTGCCTGGAGCGGACAGGTCGCCACCGGGGAGCTGTTTTTT.

This chain connects TRBV4-1 to TRBJ1-1; 9 nucleotides line up with TRBD1. Looked up from germline, CDR1 is MGHRA and CDR2 is YSYEKL. The CDR3 has 14 residues. V shed 4 bases, J shed 3 bases, and the junction held 3 bases outside the gene matches. The CDR3 nucleotides read TGCGCCAGCAGCCTACGACAGGGGGACACTGAAGCTTTCTTT. This gives the protein CASSLRQGDTEAFF.

The chain joins TRBV28 to TRBJ1-2, with 9 bases lining up with TRBD1. The CDR3 has 17 residues. V was clipped by 0 bases and J by 1 base; unmatched bases: 6. In germline, CDR1 is MDHEN, CDR2 SYDVKM. The CDR3 DNA is TGTGCCAGCAGTTTATGGGGACAGGGAGTTCATAACTATGGCTACACCTTC. As protein: CASSLWGQGVHNYGYTF.

There are a few counts of this clone. The rearrangement links TRBV6-4 to TRBJ2-2, with a weak D call TRBD2 (6 bases). The CDR3 runs 13 residues. Germline V lookup: CDR1 MRHNA, CDR2 SNTAGT. V lost 6 bases and J 6 bases, leaving 11 bases between the germline ends. CDR3 DNA: TGTGCCAGCAGCCGGGACTGGTCCGGGGAGCTGTTTTTT. Translating gives CASSRDWSGELFF.

The chain employs TRBV4-1 and TRBJ1-5, with 8 bases identical to TRBD1. Trimming at V came to 2 bases and at J to 5 bases, leaving 8 bases not matched to a gene. Looked up from germline, CDR1 is MGHRA and CDR2 is YSYEKL. The CDR3 contains 16 residues. CDR3 DNA: TGCGCCAGCAGCCAAAGACAGGGGATAGGGGATCAGCCCCAGCATTTT. It codes for CASSQRQGIGDQPQHF.

This chain joins TRBV5-4 and TRBJ2-1, with D hard to call. V dropped 3 bases and J dropped 6 bases, with 13 bases sitting between them. The CDR3 is 14 residues long. Per the germline V gene, CDR1 is SGHNT and CDR2 is YYREEE (reference sequence). The CDR3 region is CASSSPSFSNEQFF. Here the CDR3 DNA reads TGTGCCAGCAGCTCACCTAGTTTCTCCAATGAGCAGTTCTTC.

The V gene is TRBV29-1, the J gene TRBJ1-1; 7 positions agree with TRBD1. There are 12 residues in the CDR3. The V segment lost 3 bases and the J segment 5 bases; nucleotides outside the gene matches: 3. The germline CDR1 and CDR2 sequences are SQVTM and ANQGSEA. CDR3 DNA: TGCAGCGTTGACAGGGGGAGGACTGAAGCTTTCTTT. Translating gives CSVDRGRTEAFF.

The chain is built from TRBV27 and TRBJ1-2; 7 nucleotides align to TRBD1. From germline, CDR1 is MNHEY and CDR2 SMNVEV (reference sequence). J lost 4 bases, V lost 2 bases, and 7 bases had no gene match. The CDR3 covers 15 residues. CDR3 DNA: TGTGCCAGCAGTTTAAGACAGGGAGTCCTCTATGGCTACACCTTC. Translating gives CASSLRQGVLYGYTF.

This clone is a singleton in its sample. The rearrangement uses TRBV11-2 and TRBJ1-2; D remains unclear. The germline V and J ends were trimmed by 2 bases and 0 bases, with 16 bases remaining between them. CDR1 is SGHAT, CDR2 FQNNGV, per germline. The CDR3 is 17 residues long. The CDR3 DNA reads as TGTGCCAGCAGCTTAATATACGGAGCAGTCTCTAACTATGGCTACACCTTC. Amino acid sequence: CASSLIYGAVSNYGYTF.